This T cell receptor (beta chain) was recovered during a study of blood T cell repertoires in COVID-19. Overall study context: Sites in the United States, Italy and Spain provided acute and convalescent COVID-19 samples.

Germline CDR1 SGHRS, CDR2 YFSETQ. The CDR3 contains 16 residues. J lost 4 bases, V lost 1 base, and 8 bases had no gene match. Followed longitudinally, the Seattle patients had been enrolled during active infection. As originally analysed: Estimation of nucleated cell counts was performed using reference gene primer amplification. TCRdb keeps only in-frame clones here, not all; method: immunoSEQ multiplex PCR. That table is the source of V, J and clone size, and D and trimming were worked out from the DNA. The repertoire has more than 200,000 clones, about 91% of them found once; the top ten carry about 5.9%.

The sequencing input was peripheral blood. The sequence was collected from a woman in her thirties with COVID-19, enrolled during active disease. The gene calls are TRBV5-1 and TRBJ2-5; 9 bases agree with TRBD2. CDR3 residues: CASSLLGGGAGETQYF. The CDR3 DNA follows: TGCGCCAGCAGCTTGTTGGGCGGGGGGGCAGGAGAGACCCAGTACTTC.